The 15 T cell receptor beta chains given below trace back to one sample, sequenced in a study of early T cells in non-severe SARS-CoV-2 infection. From the 5' RACE reads, TCRdb called clonotypes with MiXCR, one entry per CDR3 protein. Of roughly 51,000 distinct CDR3 sequences in the sample, around 6.9% were seen once. Material: whole blood, obtained at baseline. The receptors derive from an adult who was a healthcare worker with PCR-confirmed SARS-CoV-2 infection or an uninfected control (not recorded which).

This sequence joins TRBV24-1 and TRBJ2-5; D perhaps matches TRBD1 (5 bases). The CDR3 sequence is 20 residues long. V was cut by 4 bases and J by 0 bases, with 26 bases left in between. CDR1 is KGHDR and CDR2 is SFDVKD in the germline V gene. The CDR3 region is CATSDYESGRTQPYQETQYF. DNA of the CDR3: TGTGCCACCAGTGACTATGAATCGGGCCGGACACAGCCTTACCAAGAGACCCAGTACTTC.

This clonotype was detected ten times or more. The chain recombines TRBV7-2 with TRBJ1-2; D gene ambiguous. Germline CDR1 and CDR2: SGHTA and FQGNSA. The CDR3 has 14 residues. V was shortened by 6 bases and J by 6 bases, with 17 bases between the two germline ends. CDR3 protein: CASSFTLAVDGYTF. For the CDR3, the DNA is TGTGCCAGCAGTTTTACCCTTGCAGTGGATGGCTACACCTTC. The variable domain in full, with the rest retrieved from reference TRBV7-2 and TRBJ1-2, is GAGVSQSPSNKVTEKGKDVELRCDPISGHTALYWYRQSLGQGLEFLIYFQGNSAPDKSGLPSDRFSAERTGGSVSTLTIQRTQQEDSAVYLCASSFTLAVDGYTFGSGTRLTVV.

This clonotype was found many times. In DNA, the CDR3 is TGTGCCAGCAGCCTCTACTATGATACGCAGTATTTT. This sequence encodes CASSLYYDTQYF. The genes are TRBV7-2 and TRBJ2-3; unclear D gene. V was trimmed by 5 bases and J by 6 bases, leaving 9 bases between them. This CDR3 comprises 12 residues. Germline V gives CDR1 SGHTA, CDR2 FQGNSA.

This clonotype was seen only a few times. CDR3 in amino acids: CASSLTGQGAYEQYF. The CDR3 DNA reads as TGTGCCAGCAGCTTAACGGGACAGGGGGCGTACGAGCAGTACTTC. The chain recombines TRBV7-3 with TRBJ2-7; TRBD1 matches at 12 bases. The CDR3 spans 15 residues. Germline CDR1 is SGHTA and CDR2 is FQGTGA. V shed 0 bases, J shed 4 bases, and the junction held 1 base outside the gene matches.

The chain carries TRBV11-2 and TRBJ2-1, with TRBD2 matching over 8 bases. CDR3 length equals 14 residues. The V segment lost 3 bases and the J segment 8 bases; nucleotides outside the gene matches: 6. The germline V gene encodes CDR1 SGHAT and CDR2 FQNNGV. In DNA, the CDR3 is TGTGCCAGCAGCTTTATGCGGGGGGCCGATGAGCAGTTCTTC. This translates into CASSFMRGADEQFF.

This chain links TRBV24-1 with TRBJ2-3, with a possible D match to TRBD1 (5 bases). CDR3 size: 13 residues. Germline V gene sequence: CDR1 KGHDR, CDR2 SFDVKD. V was trimmed by 7 bases and J by 2 bases, leaving 9 bases between them. The CDR3 is CATRDTYTDTQYF. DNA of the CDR3: TGTGCCACCAGGGACACATACACAGATACGCAGTATTTT.

This clonotype came up once. A much larger clone lies a single base off, so this may be a read error. CDR3 residues: CASSRNLDRGTDTQYF. The CDR3 bases are TGTGCCAGCTCACGCAACCTAGATCGGGGTACAGATACGCAGTATTTT. V and J are TRBV18 and TRBJ2-3; D possibly corresponds to TRBD2 (5 bases). The CDR3 is 16 residues long. The germline V and J ends were trimmed by 4 bases and 3 bases, with 17 bases remaining between them. Germline CDR1 KGHSH, CDR2 LQKENI.

The table lists this clonotype with many counts. The chain combines TRBV5-1 with TRBJ2-3, with 7 bases matching TRBD1. Germline-derived CDR1 and CDR2 are SGHRS and YFSETQ. This CDR3 region has 15 residues. Germline trimming cut 3 bases from V and 0 bases from J; bases unmatched to any gene: 4. The chain's CDR3 is CASSYPTGSTDTQYF. The CDR3, as DNA: TGCGCCAGCAGCTACCCGACAGGGAGCACAGATACGCAGTATTTT.

This clonotype was seen at least ten times. The V call is TRBV30, the J call TRBJ1-1; 7 bases fit TRBD1. The CDR3 is 12 residues long. V was clipped by 3 bases and J by 4 bases; unmatched bases: 2. CDR1 and CDR2 from the germline V gene are GTSNPN and SVGIG (reference sequence). The CDR3 DNA reads TGTGCCTGGAGACAGGGGTTCACTGAAGCTTTCTTT. It codes for CAWRQGFTEAFF.

The chain carries TRBV2 and TRBJ2-3, with D unresolved. CDR3 length equals 15 residues. Trimming cost V 1 base and J 2 bases, with 10 bases left between them. The V gene's germline CDR1 is SNHLY and CDR2 FYNNEI. CDR3 sequence: CASSEVGDNTDTQYF. The CDR3, as DNA: TGTGCCAGCAGTGAAGTGGGTGATAACACAGATACGCAGTATTTT.

The sample holds a few counts of this clonotype. This rearrangement joins TRBV19 to TRBJ2-6; D possibly corresponds to TRBD1 (6 bases). The ends were cut back, 8 bases at V and 2 bases at J, with 13 bases in the middle. The CDR3 contains 15 residues. Germline V gene sequence: CDR1 LNHDA, CDR2 SQIVND (reference sequence). CDR3 sequence: CASHTRGAGANVLTF. The CDR3 region has the DNA TGTGCCAGTCACACCAGGGGTGCTGGGGCCAACGTCCTGACTTTC.

Only a few counts were recorded for this clonotype. This chain connects TRBV6-1 to TRBJ1-2, with D unresolved. The CDR3 has 12 amino acids. The germline V gene encodes CDR1 MNHNS and CDR2 SASEGT. Trimming stripped 7 bases from V and 7 bases from J, with 13 bases between. CDR3 in amino acids: CASKFSSFGYTF. DNA for the CDR3: TGTGCCAGCAAATTTTCCAGTTTTGGCTACACCTTC.

This clonotype is medium-sized (0.01 to 0.1%) by share. As DNA, the CDR3 is TGTGCCACAAGGACGGACTCCTACAATGAGCAGTTCTTC. It encodes CATRTDSYNEQFF. The chain couples TRBV5-4 to TRBJ2-1; the D is unclear. Germline CDR1 is SGHNT and CDR2 is YYREEE (reference sequence). The germline V and J ends were trimmed by 9 bases and 0 bases, with 10 bases remaining between them. The CDR3 totals 13 residues. Full variable domain (outside the CDR3, taken from reference TRBV5-4 and TRBJ2-1): ETGVTQSPTHLIKTRGQQVTLRCSSQSGHNTVSWYQQALGQGPQFIFQYYREEENGRGNFPPRFSGLQFPNYSSELNVNALELDDSALYLCATRTDSYNEQFFGPGTRLTVL.

The table lists this clonotype with a few counts. This chain connects TRBV5-4 to TRBJ2-5; weak D call: TRBD2 (6 bases). The germline V and J ends were trimmed by 3 bases and 1 base, with 16 bases remaining between them. This CDR3 region has 16 residues. Germline CDR1 and CDR2: SGHNT and YYREEE (reference sequence). CDR3 in DNA: TGTGCCAGCAGCTCGGCCCGTGGTAGCGGCCAAGAGACCCAGTACTTC. Translated, it gives CASSSARGSGQETQYF.

This clonotype was recorded many times. The genes are TRBV5-6 and TRBJ1-1; possibly TRBD1 for D (6 bases). CDR1 and CDR2 (germline): SGHDT, YYEEEE. The CDR3 spans 19 residues. V shed 4 bases and J shed 1 base, with 26 bases lying between them. CDR3 DNA sequence: TGTGCCAGCAGCCCGACCCCTTCCGGTGGGGGGCTGAGGAACACTGAAGCTTTCTTT. This encodes CASSPTPSGGGLRNTEAFF.